The next 26 T cell receptor beta chains were all read from a single sample in a study of read filtering for tumor transcriptome and immune sequencing. Molecular barcoded adaptors covering alpha/delta and beta/gamma chains were used on roughly 400 ng RNA. TCRdb reprocessed the reads via MiXCR and lists one record per CDR3 protein. Here the sample spans 35,000 to 55,000 distinct CDR3 sequences, approximately 12% being singletons. Sequenced sample: a population of CD138-negative cells sorted from bone marrow. Receptors originate from a donor at least 40 years old with multiple myeloma.

Ten or more counts support this clonotype. The chain uses TRBV7-8 and TRBJ2-1; 7 nucleotides line up with TRBD2. Germline-derived CDR1 and CDR2 are SGHVS and FQNEAQ. This CDR3 has 15 residues. J lost 6 bases, V lost 5 bases, and 10 bases had no gene match. The CDR3 bases are TGTGCCAGCAGCGTTTCCACCACTAGCGCCAATGAGCAGTTCTTC. Encoded protein: CASSVSTTSANEQFF.

This clonotype was recorded many times. The rearrangement joins TRBV7-2 to TRBJ2-4, with 10 bases that match TRBD2. Germline-derived CDR1 and CDR2 are SGHTA and FQGNSA. Unmatched junction bases numbered 5, after V lost 5 bases and J lost 1 base. CDR3 size: 16 residues. For the CDR3, the DNA is TGTGCCAGCAGCCCACGAGCGGGAGGGGCCAAAAACATTCAGTACTTC. Translation: CASSPRAGGAKNIQYF.

This clonotype was seen repeatedly, ten times or more. This chain links TRBV6-2 or TRBV6-3 with TRBJ2-1; D unclear. The germline V gene encodes CDR1 MNHEY and CDR2 SVGEGT. Trimming cost V 5 bases and J 6 bases, with 11 bases left between them. The CDR3 is 13 amino acids. The CDR3 is CASSVWRSNEQFF. Here the CDR3 DNA reads TGTGCCAGCAGTGTCTGGCGGTCCAATGAGCAGTTCTTC.

The sample holds many counts of this clonotype. V is TRBV7-9 and J is TRBJ2-1, with 11 bases fitting TRBD2. The germline V gene encodes CDR1 SEHNR and CDR2 FQNEAQ (reference sequence). V shed 2 bases, J shed 7 bases, and the junction held 4 bases outside the gene matches. The CDR3 runs to 15 residues. CDR3 sequence reads: CASSLTLAGENEQFF. For the CDR3, the DNA is TGTGCCAGCAGCTTAACACTAGCGGGAGAGAATGAGCAGTTCTTC.

Concerning this clonotype itself: It is likely a read error: a sequence one base away is far more abundant. The rearrangement joins TRBV7-2 to TRBJ2-6, with a possible D match to TRBD1 (5 bases). CDR1 and CDR2 from the germline V gene are SGHTA and FQGNSA. The CDR3 extends over 15 amino acids. The CDR3 DNA is TGTGCCAGCAGCTTAAGGATCTCTGGGGCCAACGTCCCGACTTTC. This encodes CASSLRISGANVPTF.

This clonotype was seen ten or more times. The chain has TRBV6-1 and TRBJ2-3; 10 nucleotides match TRBD1. CDR1 and CDR2 (germline): MNHNS, SASEGT. The CDR3 extends over 19 amino acids. The J segment lost 2 bases and the V segment lost 4 bases, leaving 15 bases of the junction unmatched. CDR3: CASSGKIRAGQGYTDTQYF. CDR3 DNA: TGTGCCAGCAGTGGCAAGATCCGAGCGGGACAGGGGTACACAGATACGCAGTATTTT.

This clonotype was seen repeatedly, ten times or more. The genes are TRBV7-2 and TRBJ2-2; a possible D gene is TRBD1 (5 bases). The V end was cut by 3 bases, the J end by 0 bases, with 11 bases between. Germline CDR1 SGHTA, CDR2 FQGNSA. The CDR3 runs 16 residues. The CDR3 loop is CASSFLGAANTGELFF. In DNA form, the CDR3 reads TGTGCCAGCAGCTTTCTTGGGGCGGCGAACACCGGGGAGCTGTTTTTT.

This chain connects TRBV11-2 to TRBJ2-1; D is possibly TRBD2 (6 bases). Germline V gene lookup returns CDR1 SGHAT and CDR2 FQNNGV. The CDR3 contains 16 residues. V lost 5 bases and J lost 9, with 23 bases in between. The chain's CDR3 is CASSPTLASLRGEQFF. The CDR3 DNA is TGTGCCAGCAGCCCTACCCTAGCGTCATTGCGGGGTGAGCAGTTCTTC.

CDR3 amino acids: CASSLWDSKSGELFF. In DNA form, the CDR3 reads TGTGCCAGCAGTTTATGGGATTCGAAATCCGGGGAGCTGTTTTTT. This chain links TRBV12-3 or TRBV12-4 with TRBJ2-2, with no clear D. Trimming removed 2 bases from V and 6 bases from J, with 13 bases in between. The CDR3 has 15 amino acids.

This clonotype was observed at least ten times. V and J are TRBV5-4 and TRBJ2-1; D is undetermined. Germline CDR1 SGHNT, CDR2 YYREEE (reference sequence). The germline V and J ends were trimmed by 4 bases and 5 bases, with 19 bases remaining between them. This CDR3 spans 16 amino acids. The DNA for the CDR3 is TGTGCCAGCAGCCAGCGTATGAGTGCCGGACACAATGAGCAGTTCTTC. Its translation is CASSQRMSAGHNEQFF.

Worth noting for this clonotype: A clone one base away is much larger, so this may be a read error. The chain combines TRBV27 with TRBJ2-1; 12 positions agree with TRBD2. The germline CDR1 and CDR2 sequences are MNHEY and SMNVEV (reference sequence). V shed 3 bases and J 8 bases; nucleotides not matched to a gene: 8. This CDR3 spans 16 amino acids. CDR3: CASSFETSGRRDEQFF. The CDR3 DNA reads as TGTGCCAGCAGTTTTGAGACTAGCGGGAGAAGGGATGAGCAGTTCTTC.

Many counts were recorded for this clonotype. This chain joins TRBV7-3 and TRBJ2-3; D may be TRBD2 (5 bases). V was clipped by 3 bases and J by 2 bases, with 15 bases between them. Germline CDR1 SGHTA, CDR2 FQGTGA. The CDR3 contains 16 residues. Here the CDR3 DNA reads TGTGCCAGCAGCTTCTATCCGGGAACCTACACAGATACGCAGTATTTT. This encodes CASSFYPGTYTDTQYF.

The sample holds a few counts of this clonotype. A much larger clone sits a single nucleotide away, making a read error possible. The genes are TRBV6-2 or TRBV6-3 and TRBJ2-1; TRBD2 agrees at 7 bases. Germline V gene lookup returns CDR1 MNHEY and CDR2 SVGEGT. The CDR3 consists of 15 residues. CDR3 in DNA: TGTGCCAGCACCATACCGGGGGGTTCCAACAATGAGCAGATCTTC. As protein: CASTIPGGSNNEQIF.

This clonotype was seen a few times. Since a much larger clone is just one base distant, this may be a read error. The final CDR3 position lacks the conserved phenylalanine or tryptophan, pointing to a likely read error. The V and J genes are TRBV20-1 and TRBJ1-1; no reliable D call. V was clipped by 1 base and J by 5 bases, with 11 bases between them. The V gene's germline CDR1 is DFQATT and CDR2 SNEGSKA (reference sequence). The CDR3 runs to 13 residues. The CDR3 protein is CSARVRRGTEAFS. The CDR3 DNA is TGCAGTGCTAGAGTTCGCCGAGGGACTGAAGCTTTCTCT.

Many counts were recorded for this clonotype. One end of the junction varies from germline; a read error may be responsible. V is TRBV3-1 and J is TRBJ1-3; the match to TRBD1 covers 7 bases. This CDR3 region has 17 residues. Germline V CDR1 and CDR2: LGHDT, YNNKEL (reference sequence). The CDR3 here is CASSRLGTAATGSTIYF. The DNA of the CDR3 is TGTGCCAGCAGCCGACTTGGGACAGCAGCCACGGGAAGCACCATATATTTT.

With respect to this clonotype: With only one base between it and a far larger clone, this is likely a read error. The V call is TRBV6-1, the J call TRBJ1-1, with TRBD1 as a possible D gene (6 bases). In germline, CDR1 is MNHNS, CDR2 SASEGT. The CDR3 loop spans 14 amino acids. DNA for the CDR3: TGTTCCAGCACAGGGTGGGACCCCTACGCTGAAGCTTTCTTT. Protein product: CSSTGWDPYAEAFF.

This clonotype was observed many times. The chain combines TRBV27 with TRBJ1-1; a weak D match, TRBD1 (6 bases). V was shortened by 3 bases and J by 1 base, with 9 bases between the two germline ends. CDR3 length: 14 residues. The germline V gene encodes CDR1 MNHEY and CDR2 SMNVEV (reference sequence). The CDR3 DNA reads TGTGCCAGCAGTTTGGGACACAAGAACACTGAAGCTTTCTTT. Translated: CASSLGHKNTEAFF.

With regard to this clonotype: This could be a read error, since a much larger clone is one nucleotide away. The J gene is TRBJ1-2, the V gene TRBV2, with a weak D call TRBD1 (6 bases). Germline-derived CDR1 and CDR2 are SNHLY and FYNNEI. CDR3 length: 14 residues. V shed 8 bases and J shed 6 bases, with 19 bases lying between them. In nucleotides, the CDR3 is TGTGCCAGCGGGGTACAGGGAGGCATTCATGGCTACACCTTC. As protein: CASGVQGGIHGYTF.

The table lists this clonotype with many counts. The chain links TRBV3-1 to TRBJ2-1; 15 bases line up with TRBD2. CDR3 length: 15 residues. The germline V gene encodes CDR1 LGHDT and CDR2 YNNKEL (reference sequence). J was trimmed by 8 bases and V by 3 bases; bases with no gene match: 2. CDR3: CASSQGTSGRHEQFF. CDR3 coding DNA: TGTGCCAGCAGCCAGGGGACTAGCGGGAGGCATGAGCAGTTCTTC.

This clonotype was picked up a small number of times. A much larger clone is a single base away; this may be a read error. The CDR3 carries no conserved terminal phenylalanine or tryptophan, so it likely arises from a read error. The V and J genes are TRBV20-1 and TRBJ2-2; D remains ambiguous. Deletions cut 5 bases from V and 4 bases from J, with 8 bases between. Germline CDR1 is DFQATT and CDR2 is SNEGSKA (reference sequence). This CDR3 is built from 12 residues. CDR3 in amino acids: CSAAGLTGELFS. The CDR3 DNA sequence: TGCAGTGCTGCAGGTCTCACCGGGGAGCTGTTTTCT.

Of note for this clonotype: This likely reflects a read error, since a far larger clone is one base away. V usage is TRBV19 and J usage is TRBJ2-1, with D unresolved. The germline V gene encodes CDR1 LNHDA and CDR2 SQIVND (reference sequence). Between the trimmed V and J ends, which lost 6 bases and 10 bases, there was a span of 13 bases. This CDR3 spans 12 amino acids. The CDR3 coding sequence is TGTGCCAGTAGGGACGGAAACTACGAGCAGTTCTTC. Translating gives CASRDGNYEQFF.

This clonotype came up many times. The rearrangement uses TRBV4-1 and TRBJ1-4; a weak D match, TRBD1 (6 bases). The CDR3 extends over 16 amino acids. CDR1 is MGHRA, CDR2 YSYEKL, per germline. V lost 4 bases, J lost 7 bases, and 19 bases lay in between. The CDR3 spells CASSRGTNGGSEKLFF. For the CDR3, the DNA is TGCGCCAGCAGCCGTGGGACAAACGGAGGGAGTGAAAAACTGTTTTTT.

There are many counts of this clonotype. J is TRBJ1-6 and V is TRBV5-5; the D gene is possibly TRBD1 (5 bases). Trimming took 0 bases from V and 4 from J, leaving 8 bases between them. CDR3 size: 15 residues. Germline loops: CDR1 SGHKS, CDR2 YYEKEE (reference sequence). The CDR3 is CASSLEAGYNSPLHF. CDR3 sequence (DNA): TGTGCCAGCAGCTTGGAGGCAGGGTATAATTCACCCCTCCACTTT.

There are many counts of this clonotype. The chain couples TRBV5-1 to TRBJ2-7; 9 bases align to TRBD2. The ends lost 5 bases at V and 3 bases at J; junction bases unmatched: 12. CDR1 is SGHRS, CDR2 YFSETQ, per germline. This CDR3 spans 16 amino acids. For the CDR3, the DNA is TGCGCCAGCAGTCGCCTTCGTCCTAGCGGGATCTACGAGCAGTACTTC. It encodes CASSRLRPSGIYEQYF.

This clonotype was found many times. The rearrangement uses TRBV13 and TRBJ1-1; maybe TRBD1 (5 bases). This CDR3 region has 15 residues. CDR1 is PRHDT and CDR2 is FYEKMQ in the germline V gene (reference sequence). Deletions cut 3 bases from V and 0 bases from J, with 11 bases between. The CDR3 sequence: CASSFRALMNTEAFF. CDR3 coding DNA: TGTGCCAGCAGCTTCAGGGCCCTCATGAACACTGAAGCTTTCTTT.

This clonotype was seen ten or more times. The gene calls are TRBV28 and TRBJ1-1; TRBD1 agrees at 12 bases. V shed 4 bases and J 5 bases; nucleotides not matched to a gene: 8. Looked up from germline, CDR1 is MDHEN and CDR2 is SYDVKM. The CDR3 is 16 residues long. CDR3 protein: CASSSPGQGAATEAFF. The CDR3 DNA sequence: TGTGCCAGCAGTTCGCCGGGACAGGGGGCTGCGACTGAAGCTTTCTTT.